This T cell receptor (beta chain) derives from a study of blood T cell repertoires in COVID-19. Background on the study: T cells, B-cell-depleted T cells, or PBMCs provided the cDNA or gDNA that served as material.

The authors' processing: Estimated nucleated cell counts came from reference gene primer amplification. Measured with immunoSEQ multiplex PCR; TCRdb has only the in-frame clones, and not every one. That table supplies the V and J calls and clone size; D and trimming were determined from the DNA. The sample has over 350,000 clones; roughly 91% are singletons. Germline values: CDR1 MNHEY, CDR2 SVGAGI. J gave up 2 bases and V 9 bases, and 3 bases lay outside the gene matches. The CDR3 has 12 amino acids. The sequence came from a woman aged 30 to 39 with acute or convalescent COVID-19. Sequences were obtained from peripheral blood. The rearrangement uses TRBV6-5 and TRBJ2-7; TRBD2 agrees at 8 bases. Here the CDR3 reads CASSGDAYEQYF. Here the CDR3 DNA reads TGTGCCAGTAGCGGGGACGCCTACGAGCAGTACTTC.